Listed here are 14 T cell receptor beta chains from one sample, sequenced in a study of blood T cell repertoires in COVID-19 (TCRdb year 2020). Preparation of the library involved the immunoSEQ multiplex PCR assay. TCRdb re-hosts the immuneACCESS table, in-frame sequences only. Its copies lack some clones; in the studies checked, an unresolved V gene accounts for under half of them, and the cause for the rest is not known. The sample has about 180,000 clones on record, about three quarters of them singletons. The top ten hold about 10% of the sample. The specimen was peripheral blood. The receptors come from a woman over 75 with COVID-19, enrolled during active disease.

This chain connects TRBV14 to TRBJ1-1; 7 bases fit TRBD1. The CDR3 loop spans 13 amino acids. Germline V gene data show CDR1 as SGHDN and CDR2 as FVKESK. Trimming took 4 bases from V and 10 from J; bases not matched to a gene: 9. CDR3 in amino acids: CASSRRTGWGAFF. Here the CDR3 DNA reads TGTGCCAGCAGCCGTCGGACAGGTTGGGGAGCTTTCTTT.

This sequence joins TRBV24-1 and TRBJ2-4, with 8 bases that match TRBD1. The CDR3 covers 14 residues. CDR1 is KGHDR, CDR2 SFDVKD, per germline. V lost 9 bases and J lost 1; bases outside the gene matches: 4. The CDR3 DNA follows: TGTGCCACCGGCAGACAGGGGGCCAAAAACATTCAGTACTTC. Translation gives CATGRQGAKNIQYF.

A single count supports this clone. The chain links TRBV2 to TRBJ1-1, with 8 positions matching TRBD1. Germline CDR1 is SNHLY and CDR2 is FYNNEI. This CDR3 is 11 amino acids long. Germline trimming cut 9 bases from V and 6 bases from J; bases unmatched to any gene: 3. The CDR3 region has the DNA TGTGCCAGTACGACAGGGGCTGAAGCTTTCTTT. This gives the protein CASTTGAEAFF.

This rearrangement joins TRBV15 to TRBJ1-1; possible D gene TRBD1, 6 bases. The CDR3 is made up of 16 amino acids. Between the trimmed V and J ends, which lost 5 bases and 4 bases, there was a span of 20 bases. Looked up from germline, CDR1 is LNHNV and CDR2 is YYDKDF (reference sequence). DNA of the CDR3: TGTGCCACCAGCCCAGGGCCCAGGGGTGTGGGCACTGAAGCTTTCTTT. Translation gives CATSPGPRGVGTEAFF.

V and J are TRBV4-1 and TRBJ2-1; TRBD2 aligns across 11 bases. Germline assignment: CDR1 MGHRA and CDR2 YSYEKL. After removal of 0 bases from V and 7 bases from J, the junction contained 8 bases not matched to a gene. There are 17 residues in the CDR3. The CDR3, as DNA: TGCGCCAGCAGCCAAGAGGCCACTAGCGGGGGTGTGAATGAGCAGTTCTTC. Translation: CASSQEATSGGVNEQFF.

The chain has TRBV5-1 and TRBJ1-1; tentatively, D is TRBD1 (5 bases). Between the trimmed V and J ends, which lost 5 bases and 1 base, there was a span of 12 bases. The germline CDR1 and CDR2 sequences are SGHRS and YFSETQ. CDR3 size: 14 residues. The CDR3 reads CASRPGLSNTEAFF. The CDR3, as DNA: TGCGCCAGCAGACCGGGACTGTCGAACACTGAAGCTTTCTTT.

The chain recombines TRBV18 with TRBJ2-6, with 9 nucleotides matching TRBD1. The germline gives CDR1 KGHSH, CDR2 LQKENI. The trim removed 1 base at V and 4 bases at J, leaving 8 bases unmatched. This CDR3 region has 18 residues. The CDR3 DNA reads as TGTGCCAGCTCACCACAGCTACAGGGGGCGCGAGGGGCCAACGTCCTGACTTTC. Amino acids: CASSPQLQGARGANVLTF.

The rearrangement links TRBV5-5 to TRBJ1-5; 7 positions match TRBD1. Germline V gene lookup returns CDR1 SGHKS and CDR2 YYEKEE (reference sequence). Trimming removed 4 bases from V and 4 bases from J; junction bases left unmatched: 8. This CDR3 spans 15 amino acids. DNA for the CDR3: TGTGCCAGCAGCAGAACCGGGACAGTGAATCAGCCCCAGCATTTT. Residues: CASSRTGTVNQPQHF.

The rearrangement uses TRBV10-3 and TRBJ2-7; 10 bases fit TRBD2. Germline V gives CDR1 ENHRY, CDR2 SYGVKD. V was pared by 8 bases and J by 2 bases, with 9 bases of the junction left unmatched. The CDR3 is 15 amino acids. The CDR3 reads CAIGRSGGAAYEQYF. CDR3 bases: TGTGCCATCGGGAGGAGCGGGGGGGCCGCCTACGAGCAGTACTTC.

This clone turned up a few times. The chain employs TRBV20-1 and TRBJ2-7; D ambiguous. V was trimmed by 0 bases and J by 12 bases, leaving 12 bases between them. The CDR3 is 11 residues long. Per the germline V gene, CDR1 is DFQATT and CDR2 is SNEGSKA (reference sequence). This CDR3 is CSARDPPRPYF. The CDR3 nucleotides read TGCAGTGCTAGAGATCCCCCTAGGCCGTACTTC.

V and J are TRBV15 and TRBJ2-3; 9 bases are shared with TRBD2. The V segment lost 1 base and the J segment 1 base; nucleotides outside the gene matches: 3. Germline V gene sequence: CDR1 LNHNV, CDR2 YYDKDF (reference sequence). The CDR3 is made up of 16 amino acids. In nucleotides, the CDR3 is TGTGCCACCAGCAGAGCGATAGCGGGAGGCACAGATACGCAGTATTTT. The encoded protein is CATSRAIAGGTDTQYF. Combining the CDR3 with reference TRBV15 and TRBJ2-3 gives the whole variable domain DAMVIQNPRYQVTQFGKPVTLSCSQTLNHNVMYWYQQKSSQAPKLLFHYYDKDFNNEADTPDNFQSRRPNTSFCFLDIRSPGLGDTAMYLCATSRAIAGGTDTQYFGPGTRLTVL.

This sequence joins TRBV30 and TRBJ1-1; a possible D gene is TRBD1 (6 bases). The germline gives CDR1 GTSNPN, CDR2 SVGIG (reference sequence). V was trimmed by 3 bases and J by 6 bases, leaving 17 bases between them. The CDR3 has 14 amino acids. The CDR3 is CAWSLGTSYAEAFF. The DNA of the CDR3 is TGTGCCTGGAGCCTCGGGACATCGTACGCTGAAGCTTTCTTT.

The rearrangement uses TRBV16 and TRBJ1-4; tentative D call: TRBD1 (5 bases). Germline loops: CDR1 KGHSY, CDR2 FQNENV. The CDR3 is made up of 17 amino acids. Trimming left V 0 bases short and J 4 bases short, with 15 bases between. The CDR3 DNA sequence: TGTGCCAGCAGCCAATCGGAACCGGCAGGGATTAATGAAAAACTGTTTTTT. Its protein product is CASSQSEPAGINEKLFF.

The table lists this clone with a count of one. The rearrangement uses TRBV15 and TRBJ2-7; D perhaps matches TRBD1 (5 bases). V shed 0 bases and J shed 1 base, with 7 bases lying between them. The CDR3 contains 14 residues. Germline lookup yields CDR1 LNHNV and CDR2 YYDKDF (reference sequence). The CDR3 spells CATSRDAGSYEQYF. DNA for the CDR3: TGTGCCACCAGCAGAGATGCAGGGTCCTACGAGCAGTACTTC.